These T cell receptor beta chains were read from a single sample in a study of blood T cell repertoires in COVID-19. Libraries were prepared by immunoSEQ multiplex PCR; TCRdb keeps only in-frame clonotypes and omits some of them. The sample lists some 85,000 clones, 80% occurring once. The specimen was peripheral blood. The source of these receptors is a woman older than 75 with acute or convalescent COVID-19. The CDR3 runs from the conserved cysteine through the conserved F or W. Fields, in order: D gene, V gene, J gene, clone size, CDR3 length, CDR3 protein, CDR3 DNA. A D gene is named only where the DNA matches it firmly. Part of the rows lack a size; the others show once, few, many or a class for expanded clones.

>NA|TRBV5-1|TRBJ2-3|NA|14
CASRGTLGADTQYF
TGCGCCAGCAGGGGGACACTGGGCGCGGATACGCAGTATTTT
>NA|TRBV3-1/TRBV3-2|TRBJ2-1|NA|13
CASSQAPLASGFF
TGTGCCAGCAGCCAAGCCCCCCTAGCCTCGGGCTTCTTC
>TRBD2|TRBV6-5|TRBJ2-2|few|15
CASSSLAGNTGELFF
TGTGCCAGCAGTTCCCTAGCGGGGAACACCGGGGAGCTGTTTTTT
>TRBD2|TRBV30|TRBJ2-3|NA|15
CAWRSAGAGTDTQYF
TGTGCCTGGAGGTCAGCGGGGGCCGGCACAGATACGCAGTATTTT
>NA|TRBV9|TRBJ2-2|once|11
CASSVAGELFF
TGTGCCAGCAGCGTAGCTGGGGAGCTGTTTTTT
>TRBD1|TRBV5-1|TRBJ2-1|NA|14
CASSTGTAYNEQFF
TGCGCCAGCAGCACCGGGACAGCTTACAATGAGCAGTTCTTC
>TRBD1|TRBV6-2/TRBV6-3|TRBJ2-7|NA|14
CASSYRQGGELMRF
TGTGCCAGCAGTTACCGACAGGGTGGTGAGTTAATGCGCTTC
>NA|TRBV7-7|TRBJ2-1|NA|14
CASSPSRGINEQFF
TGTGCCAGCAGCCCCTCCCGGGGAATCAATGAGCAGTTCTTC
>NA|TRBV7-8|TRBJ1-1|few|16
CATQVPARQVNTEAFF
TGTGCCACTCAAGTCCCCGCTAGACAGGTGAACACTGAAGCTTTCTTT
>NA|TRBV21-1|TRBJ2-3|NA|13
CASSGQGADTQYF
TGTGCCAGCAGCGGACAGGGTGCAGATACGCAGTATTTT
>TRBD2|TRBV19|TRBJ2-5|NA|16
CATKRMGGGPQETQYF
TGTGCCACCAAAAGAATGGGGGGGGGACCCCAAGAGACCCAGTACTTC
>NA|TRBV5-6|TRBJ2-7|once|15
CASSLRQGLSYEQYF
TGTGCCAGCAGCTTACGTCAGGGGCTATCCTACGAGCAGTACTTC
>TRBD1|TRBV9|TRBJ1-4|NA|15
CASSVGGTASEKLFF
TGTGCCAGCAGCGTAGGTGGGACAGCGAGCGAAAAACTGTTTTTT
>TRBD2|TRBV9|TRBJ2-1|few|16
CASSGRTSGSYNEQFF
TGTGCCAGCAGCGGTCGGACTAGCGGGAGTTACAATGAGCAGTTCTTC
>NA|TRBV19|TRBJ2-5|NA|13
CASSISLAETQYF
TGTGCCAGTAGTATTTCACTAGCCGAGACCCAGTACTTC
>TRBD1|TRBV24-1|TRBJ2-3|NA|16
CATSDTGTGGTDTQYF
TGTGCCACCAGTGATACCGGGACAGGGGGAACAGATACGCAGTATTTT
>NA|TRBV13|TRBJ1-2|NA|14
CASSLGLPGYGYTF
TGTGCCAGCAGCTTAGGCCTTCCAGGCTATGGCTACACCTTC
>TRBD1|TRBV6-5|TRBJ2-7|few|14
CASARTGSSNEQYF
TGTGCCAGCGCCAGGACAGGTTCTTCCAACGAGCAGTACTTC
>NA|TRBV5-1|TRBJ1-2|NA|14
CASSFEWGDYGYTF
TGCGCCAGCAGCTTTGAGTGGGGAGACTATGGCTACACCTTC
>TRBD1|TRBV29-1|TRBJ1-3|NA|15
CSVTGQTFSGNTIYF
TGCAGCGTTACGGGACAGACCTTCTCTGGAAACACCATATATTTT
>TRBD1|TRBV2|TRBJ2-3|NA|14
CASKWDRGTDTQYF
TGTGCCAGCAAATGGGACAGGGGGACAGATACGCAGTATTTT
>TRBD2|TRBV27|TRBJ2-3|NA|16
CASSLAGGIITDTQYF
TGTGCCAGCAGTTTAGCGGGGGGGATAATCACAGATACGCAGTATTTT
>TRBD2|TRBV2|TRBJ2-7|NA|18
CASSWTSGRSGNSYEQYF
TGTGCCAGCAGTTGGACTAGCGGGAGGTCAGGGAACTCCTACGAGCAGTACTTC
>TRBD2|TRBV14|TRBJ2-7|once|14
CASNPSGRSYEQYF
TGTGCCAGCAACCCTAGCGGCCGGTCCTACGAGCAGTACTTC
>NA|TRBV19|TRBJ1-3|NA|15
CASSPLDSIGNTIYF
TGTGCCAGTAGTCCCCTCGACAGTATTGGCAACACCATATATTTT
>NA|TRBV3-1/TRBV3-2|TRBJ2-1|NA|14
CASSPLGSYNEQFF
TGTGCCAGCAGCCCCCTAGGGAGCTACAATGAGCAGTTCTTC
>NA|TRBV19|TRBJ1-1|NA|15
CASSIEGGKDTEAFF
TGTGCCAGTAGTATAGAGGGGGGGAAGGACACTGAAGCTTTCTTT
>NA|TRBV7-9|TRBJ1-6|NA|13
CASSPGLNSPLHF
TGTGCCAGCAGCCCGGGTCTCAATTCACCCCTCCACTTT